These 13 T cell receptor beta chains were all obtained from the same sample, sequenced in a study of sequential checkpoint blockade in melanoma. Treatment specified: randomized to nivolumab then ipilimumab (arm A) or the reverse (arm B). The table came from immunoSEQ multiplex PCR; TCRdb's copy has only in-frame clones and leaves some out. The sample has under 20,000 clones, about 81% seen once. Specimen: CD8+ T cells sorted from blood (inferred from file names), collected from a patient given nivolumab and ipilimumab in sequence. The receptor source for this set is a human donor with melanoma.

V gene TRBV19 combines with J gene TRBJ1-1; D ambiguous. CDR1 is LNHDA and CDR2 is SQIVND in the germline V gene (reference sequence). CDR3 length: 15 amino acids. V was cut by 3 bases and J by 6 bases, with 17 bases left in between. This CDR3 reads CASSIAWGGTAEAFF. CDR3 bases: TGTGCCAGTAGTATCGCCTGGGGAGGTACGGCTGAAGCTTTCTTT.

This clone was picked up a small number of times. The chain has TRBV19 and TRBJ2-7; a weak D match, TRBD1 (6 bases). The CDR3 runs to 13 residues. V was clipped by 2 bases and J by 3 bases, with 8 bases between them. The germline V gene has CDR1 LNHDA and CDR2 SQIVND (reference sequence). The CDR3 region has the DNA TGTGCCAGTAGTATACAGGGGTACTACGAGCAGTACTTC. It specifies CASSIQGYYEQYF.

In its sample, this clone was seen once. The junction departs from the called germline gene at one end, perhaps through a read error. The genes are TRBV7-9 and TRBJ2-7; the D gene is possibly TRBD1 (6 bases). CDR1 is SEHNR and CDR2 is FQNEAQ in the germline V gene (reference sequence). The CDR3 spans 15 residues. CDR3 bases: TGTGCCAGCAGCACGACAGGAGCCCGCTCCTACGGGCAGTACTTC. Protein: CASSTTGARSYGQYF.

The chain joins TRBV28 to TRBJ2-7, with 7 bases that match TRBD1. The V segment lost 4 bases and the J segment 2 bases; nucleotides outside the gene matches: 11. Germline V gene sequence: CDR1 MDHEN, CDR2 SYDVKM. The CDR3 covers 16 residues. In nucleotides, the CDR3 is TGTGCCAGCAGTTCTCCGGGGACAGCCAAACCCTACGAGCAGTACTTC. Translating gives CASSSPGTAKPYEQYF.

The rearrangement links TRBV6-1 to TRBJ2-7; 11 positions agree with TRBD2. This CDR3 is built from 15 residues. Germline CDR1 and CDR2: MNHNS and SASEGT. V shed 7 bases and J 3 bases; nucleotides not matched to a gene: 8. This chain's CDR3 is CASNQGLAGSYEQYF. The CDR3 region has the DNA TGTGCCAGCAACCAAGGACTAGCGGGTAGCTACGAGCAGTACTTC.

This chain's CDR3 is CASSWGGTSGTDTQYF. The CDR3 DNA follows: TGTGCCAGCAGCTGGGGGGGGACTAGCGGTACAGATACGCAGTATTTT. V is TRBV7-9 and J is TRBJ2-3; 11 bases align to TRBD2. V gave up 4 bases and J gave up 3 bases; unmatched junction bases: 6. The V gene's germline CDR1 is SEHNR and CDR2 FQNEAQ (reference sequence). The CDR3 runs to 16 residues. Supplemented by reference TRBV7-9 and TRBJ2-3, the full variable domain reads DTGVSQNPRHKITKRGQNVTFRCDPISEHNRLYWYRQTLGQGPEFLTYFQNEAQLEKSRLLSDRFSAERPKGSFSTLEIQRTEQGDSAMYLCASSWGGTSGTDTQYFGPGTRLTVL.

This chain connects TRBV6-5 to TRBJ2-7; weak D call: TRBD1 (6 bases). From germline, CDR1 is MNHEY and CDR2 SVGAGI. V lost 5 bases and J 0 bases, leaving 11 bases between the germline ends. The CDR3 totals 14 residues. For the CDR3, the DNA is TGTGCCAGCAGTACGACAGGTAGCTCCTACGAGCAGTACTTC. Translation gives CASSTTGSSYEQYF.

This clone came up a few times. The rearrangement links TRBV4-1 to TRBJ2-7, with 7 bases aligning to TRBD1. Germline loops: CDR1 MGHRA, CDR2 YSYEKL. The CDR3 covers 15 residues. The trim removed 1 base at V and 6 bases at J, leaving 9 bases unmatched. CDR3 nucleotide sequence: TGCGCCAGCAGCCAAGCCCTTGGGACAGCACGCGAGCAGTACTTC. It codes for CASSQALGTAREQYF.

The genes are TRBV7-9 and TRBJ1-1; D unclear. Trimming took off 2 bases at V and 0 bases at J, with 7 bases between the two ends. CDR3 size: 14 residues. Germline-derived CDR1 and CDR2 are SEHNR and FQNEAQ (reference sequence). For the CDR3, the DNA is TGTGCCAGCAGCTTACCCAGAATGAACACTGAAGCTTTCTTT. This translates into CASSLPRMNTEAFF. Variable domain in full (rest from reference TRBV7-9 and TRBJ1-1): DTGVSQNPRHKITKRGQNVTFRCDPISEHNRLYWYRQTLGQGPEFLTYFQNEAQLEKSRLLSDRFSAERPKGSFSTLEIQRTEQGDSAMYLCASSLPRMNTEAFFGQGTRLTVV.

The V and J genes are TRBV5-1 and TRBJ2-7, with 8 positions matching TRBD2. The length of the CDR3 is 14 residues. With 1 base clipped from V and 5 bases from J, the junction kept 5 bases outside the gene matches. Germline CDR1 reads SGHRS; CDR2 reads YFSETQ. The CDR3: CASSLTGGVNEQYF. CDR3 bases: TGCGCCAGCAGCTTGACGGGGGGGGTGAACGAGCAGTACTTC.

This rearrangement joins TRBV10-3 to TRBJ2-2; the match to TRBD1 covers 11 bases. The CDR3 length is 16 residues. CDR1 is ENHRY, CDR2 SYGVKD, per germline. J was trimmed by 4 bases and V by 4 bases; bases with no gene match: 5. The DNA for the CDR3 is TGTGCCATCAGTGTGCGGGACAGGGGGACCACCGGGGAGCTGTTTTTT. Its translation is CAISVRDRGTTGELFF.

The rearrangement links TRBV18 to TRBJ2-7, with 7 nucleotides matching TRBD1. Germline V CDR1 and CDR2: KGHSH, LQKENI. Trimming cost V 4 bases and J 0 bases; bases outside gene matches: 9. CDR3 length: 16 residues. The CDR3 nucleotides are TGTGCCAGCTCACTCCCGACAGGGCCGAGCTCCTACGAGCAGTACTTC. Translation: CASSLPTGPSSYEQYF.

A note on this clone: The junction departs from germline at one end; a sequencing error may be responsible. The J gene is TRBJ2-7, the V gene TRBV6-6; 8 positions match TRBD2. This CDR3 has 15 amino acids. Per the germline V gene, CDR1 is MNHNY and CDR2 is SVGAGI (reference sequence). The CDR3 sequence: CASSDSGTSRYEQYF. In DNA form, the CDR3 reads TGTGCCAGCAGTGACTCCGGGACTAGTAGGTACGAGCAGTACTTC.